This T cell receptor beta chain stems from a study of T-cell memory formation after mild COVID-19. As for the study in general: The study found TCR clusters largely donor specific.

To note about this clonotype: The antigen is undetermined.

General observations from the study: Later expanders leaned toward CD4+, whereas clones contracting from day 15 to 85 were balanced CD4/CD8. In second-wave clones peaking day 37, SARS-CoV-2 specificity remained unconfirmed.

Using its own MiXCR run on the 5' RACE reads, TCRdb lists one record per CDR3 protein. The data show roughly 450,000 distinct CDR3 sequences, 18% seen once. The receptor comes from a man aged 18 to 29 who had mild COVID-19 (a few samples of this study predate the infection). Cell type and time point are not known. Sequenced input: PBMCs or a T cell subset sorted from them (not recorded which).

CDR3 protein: CASSQPLGQTGDSPLHF. The CDR3 nucleotides are TGTGCCAGCAGCCAGCCCCTGGGACAGACTGGAGATTCACCCCTCCACTTT. V is TRBV5-6 and J is TRBJ1-6; 7 bases agree with TRBD1. CDR3 length: 17 residues. The V segment lost 4 bases and the J segment 8 bases; nucleotides outside the gene matches: 15. Looked up from germline, CDR1 is SGHDT and CDR2 is YYEEEE.